A single sample is the source of the 8 T cell receptor beta chains below, sequenced in a study of T cells of healthy individuals. TCRdb itself ran the 5' RACE reads through MiXCR, one entry per CDR3 protein. Altogether 45,000 to 60,000 distinct CDR3 sequences are present, about 15% being singletons, with the ten largest covering about 16%. All receptors derive from a human donor in good health.

The table lists this clonotype with many counts. The chain recombines TRBV7-3 with TRBJ1-1; unclear D gene. CDR3 length: 13 amino acids. Germline CDR1 and CDR2: SGHTA and FQGTGA. The V end was cut by 1 base, the J end by 2 bases, with 5 bases between. The CDR3 nucleotides are TGTGCCAGCAGCTTAATCCGCAACACTGAAGCTTTCTTT. Translated, it gives CASSLIRNTEAFF.

This chain joins TRBV18 and TRBJ1-2; D is undetermined. Germline loops: CDR1 KGHSH, CDR2 LQKENI. The CDR3 sequence is 13 residues long. V was clipped by 4 bases and J by 7 bases, with 13 bases between them. The CDR3 coding sequence is TGTGCCAGCTCACAGCGGGATACGGCTGGCTACACCTTC. Translating gives CASSQRDTAGYTF.

In its sample, this clonotype was seen a few times. The chain has TRBV4-3 and TRBJ2-3, with D tentatively TRBD2 (6 bases). The CDR3 totals 16 residues. V was trimmed by 0 bases and J by 2 bases, leaving 12 bases between them. Germline CDR1 reads LGHNA; CDR2 reads YSLEER. The DNA for the CDR3 is TGCGCCAGCAGCCAAGATTCCGGGAGCTCCACAGATACGCAGTATTTT. This sequence encodes CASSQDSGSSTDTQYF.

This clonotype has ten or more counts. The chain employs TRBV5-4 and TRBJ2-7, with TRBD2 identical over 10 bases. In germline, CDR1 is SGHNT, CDR2 YYREEE (reference sequence). V lost 4 bases, J lost 6 bases, and 13 bases stayed unmatched. The CDR3 has 16 amino acids. The DNA for the CDR3 is TGTGCCAGCAGCGCTGGAGGAGCGGGAGGGCCGGTCGAGCAGTACTTC. Its protein product is CASSAGGAGGPVEQYF.

The J gene is TRBJ2-7, the V gene TRBV11-2; a possible D gene is TRBD2 (6 bases). This CDR3 has 15 amino acids. Germline CDR1 reads SGHAT; CDR2 reads FQNNGV. V shed 5 bases and J shed 2 bases, with 16 bases lying between them. CDR3 loop: CASSLSAGNTYEQYF. CDR3 coding DNA: TGTGCCAGCAGCCTCTCGGCGGGGAATACCTACGAGCAGTACTTC.

The table lists this clonotype with a few counts. The chain couples TRBV12-3 or TRBV12-4 to TRBJ2-3, with TRBD2 as a possible D gene (5 bases). The CDR3 is 13 residues long. V gave up 6 bases and J gave up 2 bases, with 9 bases separating them. Written as DNA, the CDR3 is TGTGCCAGCAGGGACTGGGACACAGATACGCAGTATTTT. It specifies CASRDWDTDTQYF.

The chain carries TRBV4-3 and TRBJ2-7; D gene uncertain. The CDR3 is 15 amino acids. The germline gives CDR1 LGHNA, CDR2 YSLEER. Trimming left V 0 bases short and J 1 base short, with 10 bases between. The CDR3: CASSQEGDGSYEQYF. CDR3 nucleotide sequence: TGCGCCAGCAGCCAAGAAGGAGACGGTTCCTACGAGCAGTACTTC.

This chain uses TRBV7-2 with TRBJ2-7, with TRBD2 matching over 10 bases. CDR3 length: 14 residues. V lost 5 bases and J lost 2; bases outside the gene matches: 3. Germline-derived CDR1 and CDR2 are SGHTA and FQGNSA. The CDR3 sequence: CASSTTSGAYEQYF. CDR3 in DNA: TGTGCCAGCAGCACTACTAGCGGGGCCTACGAGCAGTACTTC.